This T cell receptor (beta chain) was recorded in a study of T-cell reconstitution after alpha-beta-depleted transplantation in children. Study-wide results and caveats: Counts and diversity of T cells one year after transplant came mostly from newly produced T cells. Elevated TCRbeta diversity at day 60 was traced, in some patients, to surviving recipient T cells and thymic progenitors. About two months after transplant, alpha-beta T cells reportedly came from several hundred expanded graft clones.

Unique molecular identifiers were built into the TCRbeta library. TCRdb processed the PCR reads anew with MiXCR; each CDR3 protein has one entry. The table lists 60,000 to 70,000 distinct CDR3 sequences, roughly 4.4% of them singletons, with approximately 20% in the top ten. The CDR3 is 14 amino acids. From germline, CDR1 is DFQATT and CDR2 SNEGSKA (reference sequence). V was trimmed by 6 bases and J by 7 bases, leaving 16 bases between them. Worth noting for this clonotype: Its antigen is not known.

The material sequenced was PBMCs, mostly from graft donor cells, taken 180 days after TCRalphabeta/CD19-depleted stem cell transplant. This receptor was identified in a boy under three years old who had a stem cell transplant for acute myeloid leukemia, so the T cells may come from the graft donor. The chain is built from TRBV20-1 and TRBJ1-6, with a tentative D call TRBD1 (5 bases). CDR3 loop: CSARERGGNSPLHF. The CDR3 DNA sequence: TGCAGTGCCCGAGAACGGGGGGGGAATTCACCCCTCCACTTT.